These 2 T cell receptor beta chains share one sample of origin, sequenced in a study of memory CD4+ T cells and cytomegalovirus serostatus (dated by TCRdb to about 2019). Single viable CD3+CD4+CD8-CD45RO+ cells were sorted as memory CD4+ T cells on a FACSAria II. Libraries were made using the immunoSEQ multiplex PCR assay. The table was pulled from immuneACCESS by TCRdb, which kept in-frame rearrangements only. Such tables lose some clones; where checked, under half of the loss comes from unresolved V genes, and the rest has no known cause. The sample includes about 61,000 clones, with roughly 75% observed a single time. 0.5% to 0.55% of the sample goes to the ten largest clones. Source material: memory CD4+ T cells from blood. The source is an adult in good health and CMV-seronegative. Some clones in this sample may be carry-over from other donors' samples.

In its sample, this clone was seen once. The V gene is TRBV7-2, the J gene TRBJ2-4; D might be TRBD1 (6 bases). In germline, CDR1 is SGHTA, CDR2 FQGNSA. CDR3 length: 14 residues. The V end was cut by 2 bases, the J end by 9 bases, with 14 bases between. CDR3 amino acids: CASSLIHRESIQYF. The CDR3 DNA reads as TGTGCCAGCAGCTTAATCCACAGGGAAAGCATTCAGTACTTC. The variable domain in full, completed from reference TRBV7-2 and TRBJ2-4, reads GAGVSQSPSNKVTEKGKDVELRCDPISGHTALYWYRQSLGQGLEFLIYFQGNSAPDKSGLPSDRFSAERTGGSVSTLTIQRTQQEDSAVYLCASSLIHRESIQYFGAGTRLSVL.

The rearrangement uses TRBV7-9 and TRBJ1-4; no definite D call. This CDR3 comprises 12 residues. The germline V gene encodes CDR1 SEHNR and CDR2 FQNEAQ (reference sequence). Deletions cut 3 bases from V and 8 bases from J, with 7 bases between. CDR3 nucleotides: TGTGCCAGCAGCTTCGGGAAAGAAAAACTGTTTTTT. This codes for CASSFGKEKLFF.